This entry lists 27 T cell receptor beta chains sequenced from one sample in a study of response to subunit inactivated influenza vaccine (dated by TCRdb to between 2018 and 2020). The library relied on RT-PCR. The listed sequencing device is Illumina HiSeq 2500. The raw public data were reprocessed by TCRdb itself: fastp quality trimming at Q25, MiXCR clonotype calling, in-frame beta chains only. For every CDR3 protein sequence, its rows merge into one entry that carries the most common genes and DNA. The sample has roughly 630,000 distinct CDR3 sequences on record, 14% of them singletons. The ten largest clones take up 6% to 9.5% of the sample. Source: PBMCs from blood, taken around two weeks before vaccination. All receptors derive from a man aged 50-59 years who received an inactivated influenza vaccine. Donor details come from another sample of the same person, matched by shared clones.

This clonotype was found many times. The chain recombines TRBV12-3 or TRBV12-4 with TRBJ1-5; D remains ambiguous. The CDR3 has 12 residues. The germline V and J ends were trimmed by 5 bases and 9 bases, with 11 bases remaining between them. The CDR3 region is CASSPSAPPQHF. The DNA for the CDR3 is TGTGCCAGCAGTCCCTCCGCCCCGCCCCAGCATTTT.

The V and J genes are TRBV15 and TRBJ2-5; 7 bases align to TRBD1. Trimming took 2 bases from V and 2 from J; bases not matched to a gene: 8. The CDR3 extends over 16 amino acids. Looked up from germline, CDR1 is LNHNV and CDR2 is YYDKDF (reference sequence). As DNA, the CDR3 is TGTGCCACCAGCAGACCGACAGGGAAGATACAAGAGACCCAGTACTTC. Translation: CATSRPTGKIQETQYF.

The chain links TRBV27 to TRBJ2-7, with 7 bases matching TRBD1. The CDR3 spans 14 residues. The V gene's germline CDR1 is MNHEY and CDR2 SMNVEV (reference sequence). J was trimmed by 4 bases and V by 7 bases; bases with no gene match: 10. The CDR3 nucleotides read TGTGCCAGCAAACTAACCCACAGGGGTTACGAGCAGTACTTC. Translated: CASKLTHRGYEQYF.

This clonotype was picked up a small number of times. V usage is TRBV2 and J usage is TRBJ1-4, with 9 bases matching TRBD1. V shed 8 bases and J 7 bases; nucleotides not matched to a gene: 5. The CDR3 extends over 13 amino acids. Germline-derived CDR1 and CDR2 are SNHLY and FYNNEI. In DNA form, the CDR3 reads TGTGCCAGCCGGGACAGGGCTGGTGAAAAACTGTTTTTT. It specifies CASRDRAGEKLFF.

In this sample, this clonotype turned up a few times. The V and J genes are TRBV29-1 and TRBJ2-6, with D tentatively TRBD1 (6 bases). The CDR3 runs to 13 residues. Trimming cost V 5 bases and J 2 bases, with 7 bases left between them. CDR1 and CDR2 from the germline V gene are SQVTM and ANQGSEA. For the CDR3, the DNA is TGCAGCGTTAAGGGGGCTGGGGCCAACGTCCTGACTTTC. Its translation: CSVKGAGANVLTF.

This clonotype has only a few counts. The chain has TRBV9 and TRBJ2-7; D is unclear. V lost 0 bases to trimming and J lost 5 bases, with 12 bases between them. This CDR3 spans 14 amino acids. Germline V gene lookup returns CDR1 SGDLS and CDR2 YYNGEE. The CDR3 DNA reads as TGTGCCAGCAGCGTAGGGGTGAGATCGAACGAGCAGTACTTC. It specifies CASSVGVRSNEQYF.

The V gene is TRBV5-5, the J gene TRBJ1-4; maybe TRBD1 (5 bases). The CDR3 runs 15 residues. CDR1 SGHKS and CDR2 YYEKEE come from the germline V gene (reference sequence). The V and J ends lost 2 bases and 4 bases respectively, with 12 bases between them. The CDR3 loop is CASSFSGGVNEKLFF. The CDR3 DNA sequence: TGTGCCAGCAGCTTTTCTGGAGGGGTTAATGAAAAACTGTTTTTT.

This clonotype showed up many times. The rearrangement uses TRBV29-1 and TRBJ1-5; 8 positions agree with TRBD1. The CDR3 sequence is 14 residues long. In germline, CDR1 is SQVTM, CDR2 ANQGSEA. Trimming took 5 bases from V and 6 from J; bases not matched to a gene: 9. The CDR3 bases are TGCAGCGTTCAACAGGGGGGGCTTGGTCAGCCCCAGCATTTT. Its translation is CSVQQGGLGQPQHF.

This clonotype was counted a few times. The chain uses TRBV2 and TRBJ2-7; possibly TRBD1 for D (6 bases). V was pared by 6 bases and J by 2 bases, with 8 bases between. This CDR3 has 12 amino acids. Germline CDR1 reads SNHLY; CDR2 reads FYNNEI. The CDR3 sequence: CASRQGPYEQYF. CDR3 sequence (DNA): TGTGCCAGCAGACAGGGTCCCTACGAGCAGTACTTC.

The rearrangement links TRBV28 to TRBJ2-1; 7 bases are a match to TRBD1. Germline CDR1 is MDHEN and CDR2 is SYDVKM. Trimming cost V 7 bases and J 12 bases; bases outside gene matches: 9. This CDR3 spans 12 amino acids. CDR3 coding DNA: TGTGCCAGCAAATCCTCAGGGGGTGTGCAGTTCTTC. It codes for CASKSSGGVQFF.

In DNA form, the CDR3 reads TGCAGTGCTAGATATGGTAGCAATGAGCAGTTCTTC. Its protein product is CSARYGSNEQFF. The V call is TRBV20-1, the J call TRBJ2-1; the D is unclear. CDR1 and CDR2 from the germline V gene are DFQATT and SNEGSKA (reference sequence). Trimming shortened V by 2 bases and J by 6 bases, and 8 bases separated the two germline ends. The CDR3 sequence is 12 residues long.

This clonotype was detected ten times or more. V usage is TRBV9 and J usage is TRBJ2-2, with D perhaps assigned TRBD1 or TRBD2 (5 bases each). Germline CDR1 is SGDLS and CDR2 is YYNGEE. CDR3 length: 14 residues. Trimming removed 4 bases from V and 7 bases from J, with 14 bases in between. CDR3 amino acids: CASSPGTVIGELFF. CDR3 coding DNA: TGTGCCAGCAGCCCCGGGACCGTCATCGGGGAGCTGTTTTTT.

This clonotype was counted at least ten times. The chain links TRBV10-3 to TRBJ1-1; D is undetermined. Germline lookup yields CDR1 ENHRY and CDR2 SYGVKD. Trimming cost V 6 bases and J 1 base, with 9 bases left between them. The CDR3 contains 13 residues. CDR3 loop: CAIRRKPNTEAFF. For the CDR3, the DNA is TGTGCCATCAGACGGAAACCGAACACTGAAGCTTTCTTT.

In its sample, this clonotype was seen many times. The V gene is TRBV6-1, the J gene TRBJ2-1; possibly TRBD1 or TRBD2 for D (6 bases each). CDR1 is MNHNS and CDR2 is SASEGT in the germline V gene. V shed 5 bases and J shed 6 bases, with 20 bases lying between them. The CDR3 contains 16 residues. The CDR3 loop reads CASSPTMGGLSNEQFF. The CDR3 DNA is TGTGCCAGCAGTCCAACCATGGGGGGCCTTTCCAATGAGCAGTTCTTC.

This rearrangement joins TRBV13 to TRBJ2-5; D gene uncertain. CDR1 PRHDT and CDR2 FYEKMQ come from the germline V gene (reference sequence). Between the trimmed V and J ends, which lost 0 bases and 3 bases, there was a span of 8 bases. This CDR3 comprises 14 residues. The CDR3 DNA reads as TGTGCCAGCAGCTTAGGGCAGGCAGAAGAGACCCAGTACTTC. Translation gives CASSLGQAEETQYF.

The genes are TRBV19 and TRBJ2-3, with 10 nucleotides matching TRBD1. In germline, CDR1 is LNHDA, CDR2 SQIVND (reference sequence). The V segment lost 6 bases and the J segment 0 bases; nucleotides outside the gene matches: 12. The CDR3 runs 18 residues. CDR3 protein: CASRGQGRPIPSTDTQYF. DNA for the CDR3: TGTGCCAGTAGGGGACAGGGGCGTCCCATTCCTAGCACAGATACGCAGTATTTT.

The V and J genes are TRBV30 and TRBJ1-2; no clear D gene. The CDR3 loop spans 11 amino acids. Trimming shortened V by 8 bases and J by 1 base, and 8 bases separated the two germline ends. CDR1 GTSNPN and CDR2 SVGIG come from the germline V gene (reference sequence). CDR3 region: CAGINNYGYTF. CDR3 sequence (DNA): TGTGCCGGGATCAATAACTATGGCTACACCTTC.

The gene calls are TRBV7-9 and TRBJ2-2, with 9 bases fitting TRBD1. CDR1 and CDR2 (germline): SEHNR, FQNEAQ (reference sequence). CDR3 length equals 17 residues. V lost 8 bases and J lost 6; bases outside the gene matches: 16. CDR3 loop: CASYRGTGNYWPGELFF. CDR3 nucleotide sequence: TGTGCCAGCTATCGGGGGACAGGGAACTATTGGCCCGGGGAGCTGTTTTTT.

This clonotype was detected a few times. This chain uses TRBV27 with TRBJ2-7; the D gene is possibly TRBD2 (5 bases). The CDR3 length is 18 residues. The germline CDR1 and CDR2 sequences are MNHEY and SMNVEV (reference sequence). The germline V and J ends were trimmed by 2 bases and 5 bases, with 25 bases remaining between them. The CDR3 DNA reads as TGTGCCAGCAGTTTAAGGTCAACCAGGACGGGATACTTCCACGAGCAGTACTTC. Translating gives CASSLRSTRTGYFHEQYF.

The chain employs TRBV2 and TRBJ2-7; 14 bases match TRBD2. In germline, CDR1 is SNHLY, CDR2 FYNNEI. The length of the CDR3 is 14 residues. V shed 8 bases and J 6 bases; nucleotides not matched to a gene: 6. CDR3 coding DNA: TGTGCCAGCCGACTAGCGGGGGGGCTGGGCGAGCAGTACTTC. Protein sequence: CASRLAGGLGEQYF.

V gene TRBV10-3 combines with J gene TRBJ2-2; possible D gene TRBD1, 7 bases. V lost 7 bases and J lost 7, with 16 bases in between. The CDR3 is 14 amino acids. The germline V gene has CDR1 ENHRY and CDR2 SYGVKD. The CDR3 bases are TGTGCCATCACCCCGGGGGACAGCTTCGGGGAGCTGTTTTTT. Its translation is CAITPGDSFGELFF.

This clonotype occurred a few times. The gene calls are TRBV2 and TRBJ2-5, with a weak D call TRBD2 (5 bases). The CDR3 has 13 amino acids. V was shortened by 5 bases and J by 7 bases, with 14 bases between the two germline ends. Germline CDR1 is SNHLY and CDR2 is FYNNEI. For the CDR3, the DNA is TGTGCCAGCAGTAGCCTCGGGGAAGGGACCCAGTACTTC. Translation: CASSSLGEGTQYF.

In nucleotides, the CDR3 is TGCGCCAGCAGCCAAGATCTGGTGAACACTGAAGCTTTCTTT. Translating gives CASSQDLVNTEAFF. The chain employs TRBV4-3 and TRBJ1-1, with D uncertain. Trimming shortened V by 0 bases and J by 0 bases, and 5 bases separated the two germline ends. The CDR3 extends over 14 amino acids. CDR1 is LGHNA and CDR2 is YSLEER in the germline V gene.

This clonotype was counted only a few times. The CDR3 DNA is TGTGCCAGCAGTACCGGGGGCGACCTCACAGATACGCAGTATTTT. Its translation: CASSTGGDLTDTQYF. The rearrangement uses TRBV6-1 and TRBJ2-3; tentatively, D is TRBD1 or TRBD2 (6 bases each). Trimming pared 5 bases from V and 2 bases from J, leaving 14 bases between. Germline V gene data show CDR1 as MNHNS and CDR2 as SASEGT. CDR3 length: 15 residues.

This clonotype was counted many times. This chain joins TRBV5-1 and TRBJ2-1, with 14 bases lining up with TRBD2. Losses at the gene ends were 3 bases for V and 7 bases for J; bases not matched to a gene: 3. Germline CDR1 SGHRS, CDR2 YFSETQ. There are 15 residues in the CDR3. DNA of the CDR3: TGCGCCAGCAGCTGGGGGACTAGCGGGAGTAATGAGCAGTTCTTC. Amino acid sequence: CASSWGTSGSNEQFF.

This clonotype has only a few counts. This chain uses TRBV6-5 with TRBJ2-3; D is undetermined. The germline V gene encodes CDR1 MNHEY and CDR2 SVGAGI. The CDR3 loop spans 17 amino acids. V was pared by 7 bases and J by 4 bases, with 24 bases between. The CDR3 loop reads CASTYFFVPQVPDTQYF. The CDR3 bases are TGTGCCAGCACCTACTTTTTTGTCCCCCAGGTCCCAGATACGCAGTATTTT.

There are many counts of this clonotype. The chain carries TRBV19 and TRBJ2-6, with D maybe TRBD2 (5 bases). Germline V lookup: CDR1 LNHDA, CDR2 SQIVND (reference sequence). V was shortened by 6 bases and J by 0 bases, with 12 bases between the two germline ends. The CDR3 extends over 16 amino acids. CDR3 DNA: TGTGCCAGTAGGGCCCCGGGGAGCTCTGGGGCCAACGTCCTGACTTTC. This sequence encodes CASRAPGSSGANVLTF. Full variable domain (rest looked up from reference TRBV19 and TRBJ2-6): DGGITQSPKYLFRKEGQNVTLSCEQNLNHDAMYWYRQDPGQGLRLIYYSQIVNDFQKGDIAEGYSVSREKKESFPLTVTSAQKNPTAFYLCASRAPGSSGANVLTFGAGSRLTVL.